This T cell receptor (beta chain) stems from a study of monozygotic twins with cystic fibrosis. Points from the study as a whole: Co-twins had the most similar V usage for 13 of 16 pairs, J for 8.

This clone has only one observation. The antigen remains unidentified. TCRdb keeps only in-frame clones here, not all; method: immunoSEQ multiplex PCR. The sample records 12,000 to 15,000 clones, roughly 98% being singletons. The germline V and J ends were trimmed by 8 bases and 5 bases, with 15 bases remaining between them. The length of the CDR3 is 13 residues. The germline V gene has CDR1 MNHNY and CDR2 SVGAGI (reference sequence). The receptor was derived from a girl aged 2 to 10 with cystic fibrosis. Sequencing used blood. This chain links TRBV6-6 with TRBJ1-1; D remains unclear. Written as DNA, the CDR3 is TGTGCCAGCGTTCCTCAAAGAGGGACTGAAGCTTTCTTT. Translating gives CASVPQRGTEAFF.